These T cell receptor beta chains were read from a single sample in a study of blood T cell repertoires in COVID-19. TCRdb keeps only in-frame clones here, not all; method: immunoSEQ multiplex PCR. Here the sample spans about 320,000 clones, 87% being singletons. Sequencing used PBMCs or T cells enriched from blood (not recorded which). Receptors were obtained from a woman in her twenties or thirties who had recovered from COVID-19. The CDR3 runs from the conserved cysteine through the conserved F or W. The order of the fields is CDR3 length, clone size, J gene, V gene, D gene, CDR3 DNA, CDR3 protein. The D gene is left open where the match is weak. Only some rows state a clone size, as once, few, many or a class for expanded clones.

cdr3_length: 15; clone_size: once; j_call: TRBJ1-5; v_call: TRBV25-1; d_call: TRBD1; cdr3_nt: TGTGCCAGCAGTGATGGACAGGGTGGAAATCAGCCCCAGCATTTT; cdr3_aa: CASSDGQGGNQPQHF
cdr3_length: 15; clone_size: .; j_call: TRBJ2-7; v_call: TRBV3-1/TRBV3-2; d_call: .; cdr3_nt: TGTGCCAGCAGCCGCGGTTTTCAGAACTCCTACGAGCAGTACTTC; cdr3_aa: CASSRGFQNSYEQYF
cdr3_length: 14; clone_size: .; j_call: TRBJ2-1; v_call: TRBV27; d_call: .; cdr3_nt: TGTGCCAGCAGTTTATCCATTCGGGGTCATGAGCAGTTCTTC; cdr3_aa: CASSLSIRGHEQFF
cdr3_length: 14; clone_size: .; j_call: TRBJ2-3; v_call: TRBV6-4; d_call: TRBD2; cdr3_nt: TGTGCCAGCAGCCCAAAGACTAGCGGGGTGGTGCAGTATTTT; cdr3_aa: CASSPKTSGVVQYF
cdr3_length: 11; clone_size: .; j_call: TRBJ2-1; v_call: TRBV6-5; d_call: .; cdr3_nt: TGTGCCAGCATTCTATACGGTGAGCAGTTCTTC; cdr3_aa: CASILYGEQFF
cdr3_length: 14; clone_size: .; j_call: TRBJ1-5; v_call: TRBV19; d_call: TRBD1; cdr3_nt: TGTGCCAGTAGTGTACAGGGGGAACTTCAGCCCCAGCATTTT; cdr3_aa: CASSVQGELQPQHF
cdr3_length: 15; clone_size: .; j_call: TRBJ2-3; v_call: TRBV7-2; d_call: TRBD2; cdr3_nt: TGTGCCAGCAGCTTAATGCGGGGGACCACAGATACGCAGTATTTT; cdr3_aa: CASSLMRGTTDTQYF
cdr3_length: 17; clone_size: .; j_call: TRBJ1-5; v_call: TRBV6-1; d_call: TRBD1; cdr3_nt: TGTGCCAGCAGTGAAGTGGGGACAGTGAATAGCAATCAGCCCCAGCATTTT; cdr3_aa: CASSEVGTVNSNQPQHF
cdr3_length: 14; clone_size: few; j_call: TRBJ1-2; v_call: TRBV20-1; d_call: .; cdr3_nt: TGCAGTGCTAGTCCCCCCGGGGGGGGCTATGGCTACACCTTC; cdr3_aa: CSASPPGGGYGYTF
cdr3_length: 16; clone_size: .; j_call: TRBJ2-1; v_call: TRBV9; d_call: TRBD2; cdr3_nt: TGTGCCAGCAGCGTAGGTAGCGGGGGGGCCTACAATGAGCAGTTCTTC; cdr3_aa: CASSVGSGGAYNEQFF
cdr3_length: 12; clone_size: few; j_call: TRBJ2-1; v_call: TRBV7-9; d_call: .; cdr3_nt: TGTGCCAGCAGCTTAGGTCCTACAGGGCAGTTCTTC; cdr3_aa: CASSLGPTGQFF
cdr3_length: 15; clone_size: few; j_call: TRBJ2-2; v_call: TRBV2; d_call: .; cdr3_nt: TGTGCCAGCAGTGAAGTTGTACTGAACACCGGGGAGCTGTTTTTT; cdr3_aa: CASSEVVLNTGELFF
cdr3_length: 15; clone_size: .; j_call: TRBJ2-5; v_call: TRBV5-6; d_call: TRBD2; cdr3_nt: TGTGCCAGCAGCTTTTTAGCGGGGGTCCAAGAGACCCAGTACTTC; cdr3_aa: CASSFLAGVQETQYF
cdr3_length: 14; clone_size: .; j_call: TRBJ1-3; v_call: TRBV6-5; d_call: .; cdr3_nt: TGTGCCAGCAGTTACAGTTGGCAAGAAAACACCATATATTTT; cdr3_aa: CASSYSWQENTIYF
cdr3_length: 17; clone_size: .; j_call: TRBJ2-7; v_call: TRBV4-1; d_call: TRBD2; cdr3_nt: TGCGCCAGCAGCCTAAGCCCGCTAGCGGGGGGCCTCCCCGAGCAGTACTTC; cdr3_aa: CASSLSPLAGGLPEQYF
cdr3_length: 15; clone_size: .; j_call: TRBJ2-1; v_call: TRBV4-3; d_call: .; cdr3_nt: TGCGCCAGCAGCCAAGCTCCGAGCTCCTACAATGAGCAGTTCTTC; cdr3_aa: CASSQAPSSYNEQFF
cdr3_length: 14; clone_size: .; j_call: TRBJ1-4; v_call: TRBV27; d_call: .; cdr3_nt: TGTGCCAGCAGACTCTCCGCGGGTGGTGAAAAACTGTTTTTT; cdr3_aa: CASRLSAGGEKLFF
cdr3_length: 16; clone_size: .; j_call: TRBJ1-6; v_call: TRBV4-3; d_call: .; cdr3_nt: TGCGCCAGCAGCCAAGACACGGACAGACCTGGTTCACCCCTCCACTTT; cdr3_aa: CASSQDTDRPGSPLHF
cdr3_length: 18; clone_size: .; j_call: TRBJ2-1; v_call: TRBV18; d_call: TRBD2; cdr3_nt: TGTGCCAGCTCACCACCGAGGACCCTAGCGGGGGAATACAATGAGCAGTTCTTC; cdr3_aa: CASSPPRTLAGEYNEQFF
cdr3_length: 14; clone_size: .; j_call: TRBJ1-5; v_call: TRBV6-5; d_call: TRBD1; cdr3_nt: TGTGCCAGCAGCTACGGGACAGGCAATCAGCCCCAGCATTTT; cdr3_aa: CASSYGTGNQPQHF
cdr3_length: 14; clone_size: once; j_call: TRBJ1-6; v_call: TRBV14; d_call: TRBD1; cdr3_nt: TGTGCCAGCAGCCAAGTACAGGGGGCTTCACCCCTCCACTTT; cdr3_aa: CASSQVQGASPLHF
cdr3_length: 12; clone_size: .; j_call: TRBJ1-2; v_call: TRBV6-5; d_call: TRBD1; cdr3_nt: TGTGCCAGCAGTTACCCGGGAGGGGGCCACACCTTC; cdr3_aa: CASSYPGGGHTF
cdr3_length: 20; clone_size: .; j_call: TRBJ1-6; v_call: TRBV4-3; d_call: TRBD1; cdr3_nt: TGCGCCAGCAGCCACGTTTTGGGGACAGGGGGCGGGTTCTATAATTCACCCCTCCACTTT; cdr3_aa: CASSHVLGTGGGFYNSPLHF
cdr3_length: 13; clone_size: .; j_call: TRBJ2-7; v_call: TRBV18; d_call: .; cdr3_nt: TGTGCCAGCTCACCAATCGGAGACTACGAGCAGTACTTC; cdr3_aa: CASSPIGDYEQYF
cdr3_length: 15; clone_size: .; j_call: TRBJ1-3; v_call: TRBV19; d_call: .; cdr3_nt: TGTGCCAGTAGTATAGCCGGAGCCTCTGGAAACACCATATATTTT; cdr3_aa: CASSIAGASGNTIYF
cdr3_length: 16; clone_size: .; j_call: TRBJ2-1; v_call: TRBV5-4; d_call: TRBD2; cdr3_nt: TGTGCCAGCAGCCCGGGGGGGCCTTATAAAGGTAATGAGCAGTTCTTC; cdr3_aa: CASSPGGPYKGNEQFF
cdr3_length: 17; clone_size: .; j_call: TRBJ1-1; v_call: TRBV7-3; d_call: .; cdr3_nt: TGTGCCAGCAGCTTAGGGGCAGGAGGGCACCAAGGCACTGAAGCTTTCTTT; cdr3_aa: CASSLGAGGHQGTEAFF
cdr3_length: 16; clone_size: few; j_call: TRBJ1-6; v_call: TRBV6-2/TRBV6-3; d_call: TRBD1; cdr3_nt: TGTGCCAGCAGTTACGCGACGGGACAGTTCAATTCACCCCTCCACTTT; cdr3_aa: CASSYATGQFNSPLHF
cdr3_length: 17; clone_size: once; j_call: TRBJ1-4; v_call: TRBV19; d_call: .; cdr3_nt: TGTGCCAGTAGGCTATCCGGGTTCATCTTAACTAATGAAAAACTGTTTTTT; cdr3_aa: CASRLSGFILTNEKLFF
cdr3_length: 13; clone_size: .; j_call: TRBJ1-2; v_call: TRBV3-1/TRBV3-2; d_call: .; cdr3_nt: TGTGCCAGCAGCCAAGGTCGGAACTATGGCTACACCTTC; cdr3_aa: CASSQGRNYGYTF
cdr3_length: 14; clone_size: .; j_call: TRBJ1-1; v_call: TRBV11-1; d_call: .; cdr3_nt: TGTGCCAGCAGATGGGGCCTCCAAAGCACTGAAGCTTTCTTT; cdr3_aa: CASRWGLQSTEAFF
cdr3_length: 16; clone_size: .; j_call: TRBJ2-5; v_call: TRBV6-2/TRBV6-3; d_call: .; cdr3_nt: TGTGCCAGCAGCTCAATCAGGGGGGCCCTTCAAGAGACCCAGTACTTC; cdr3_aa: CASSSIRGALQETQYF
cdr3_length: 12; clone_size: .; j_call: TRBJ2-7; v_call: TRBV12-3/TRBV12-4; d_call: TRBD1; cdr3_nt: TGTGCCAGCAGTGGGGACAGGGTCAGTACGTACTTC; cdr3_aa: CASSGDRVSTYF
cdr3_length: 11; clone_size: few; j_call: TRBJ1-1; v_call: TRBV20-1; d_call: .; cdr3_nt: TGCAGTGCCTGGGACAACCGTGGAGCTTTCTTT; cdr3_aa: CSAWDNRGAFF
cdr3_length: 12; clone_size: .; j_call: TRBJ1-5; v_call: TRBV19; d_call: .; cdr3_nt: TGTGCCAGTAATAGTATGCGTCAGCCCCAGCATTTT; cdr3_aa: CASNSMRQPQHF
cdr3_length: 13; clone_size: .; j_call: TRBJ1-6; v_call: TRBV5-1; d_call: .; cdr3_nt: TGCGCCAGCAGCTTGGAGAGGATTTCACCCCTCCACTTT; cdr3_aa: CASSLERISPLHF
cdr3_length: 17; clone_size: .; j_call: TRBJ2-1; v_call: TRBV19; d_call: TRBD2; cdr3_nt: TGTGCCAGTAGTATTGAGCCTCCGGGGGGGATTTACAATGAGCAGTTCTTC; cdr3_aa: CASSIEPPGGIYNEQFF
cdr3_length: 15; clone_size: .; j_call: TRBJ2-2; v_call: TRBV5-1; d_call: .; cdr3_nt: TGCGCCAGCACCCTGACTACCCTGAACACCGGGGAGCTGTTTTTT; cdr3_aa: CASTLTTLNTGELFF
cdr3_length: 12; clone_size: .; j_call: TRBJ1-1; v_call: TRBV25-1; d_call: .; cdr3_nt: TGTGCCAGCACCCCGTGGGGCGGTGAAGCTTTCTTT; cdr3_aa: CASTPWGGEAFF
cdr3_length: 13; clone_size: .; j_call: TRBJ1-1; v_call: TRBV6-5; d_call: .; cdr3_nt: TGTGCCAGCACCATTGCAGGGATCACTGAAGCTTTCTTT; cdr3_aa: CASTIAGITEAFF
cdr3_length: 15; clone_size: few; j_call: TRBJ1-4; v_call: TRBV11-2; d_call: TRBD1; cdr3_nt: TGTGCCAGCAGCACAACGACAGGGCCCTTTGAAAAACTGTTTTTT; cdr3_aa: CASSTTTGPFEKLFF
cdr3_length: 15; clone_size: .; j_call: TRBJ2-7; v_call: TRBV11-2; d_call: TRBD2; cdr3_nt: TGTGCCAGCAGCTTAAGAGCGGGGAGCTCCTACGAGCAGTACTTC; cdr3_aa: CASSLRAGSSYEQYF
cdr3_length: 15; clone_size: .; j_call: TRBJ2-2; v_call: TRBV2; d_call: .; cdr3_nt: TGTGCCAGCAGTGAGGGCCGCACGAACACCGGGGAGCTGTTTTTT; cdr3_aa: CASSEGRTNTGELFF
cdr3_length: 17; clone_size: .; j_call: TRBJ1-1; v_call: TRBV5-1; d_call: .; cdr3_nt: TGCGCCAGCAGGACCCAGGGGCCCCCTCTTCCTAACACTGAAGCTTTCTTT; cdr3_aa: CASRTQGPPLPNTEAFF
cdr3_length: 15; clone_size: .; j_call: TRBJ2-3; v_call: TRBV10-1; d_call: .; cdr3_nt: TGCGCCAGCAGTGAGACTACAGGGTCCACAGATACGCAGTATTTT; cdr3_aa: CASSETTGSTDTQYF
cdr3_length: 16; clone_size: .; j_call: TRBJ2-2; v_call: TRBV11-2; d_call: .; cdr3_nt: TGTGCCAGCAGCTCACCTATTGGGGCAAACACCGGGGAGCTGTTTTTT; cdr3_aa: CASSSPIGANTGELFF
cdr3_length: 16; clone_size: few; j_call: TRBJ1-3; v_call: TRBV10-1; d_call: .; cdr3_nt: TGCGCCAGCATCCGGGGGAACCGCTACTCTGGAAACACCATATATTTT; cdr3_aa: CASIRGNRYSGNTIYF
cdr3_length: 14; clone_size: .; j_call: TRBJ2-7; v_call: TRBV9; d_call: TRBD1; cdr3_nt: TGTGCCAGCAGCGTAGAAGGGACAGGGTTCGAGCAGTACTTC; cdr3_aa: CASSVEGTGFEQYF
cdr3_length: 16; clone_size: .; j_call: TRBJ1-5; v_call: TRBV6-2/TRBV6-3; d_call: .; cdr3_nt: TGTGCCAGCAGTTACCCGACAGTCCATCACTATCAGCCCCAGCATTTT; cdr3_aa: CASSYPTVHHYQPQHF
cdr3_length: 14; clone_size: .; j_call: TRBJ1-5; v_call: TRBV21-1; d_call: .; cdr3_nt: TGTGCCAGCAGCAAAACAGAATACAATCAGCCCCAGCATTTT; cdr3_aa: CASSKTEYNQPQHF
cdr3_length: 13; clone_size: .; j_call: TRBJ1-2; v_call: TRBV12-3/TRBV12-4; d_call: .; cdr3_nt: TGTGCCAGCAGTCCCTCAGGGGTCTATGGCTACACCTTC; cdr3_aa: CASSPSGVYGYTF
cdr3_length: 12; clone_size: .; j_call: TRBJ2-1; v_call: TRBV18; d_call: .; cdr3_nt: TGTGCCAGCTCACCACAAAAAGAAGCTCAGTTCTTC; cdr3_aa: CASSPQKEAQFF
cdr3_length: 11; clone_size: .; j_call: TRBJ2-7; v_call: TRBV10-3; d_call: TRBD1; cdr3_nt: TGTGCCATCAACAGGGGCCACGAGCAGTACTTC; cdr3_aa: CAINRGHEQYF
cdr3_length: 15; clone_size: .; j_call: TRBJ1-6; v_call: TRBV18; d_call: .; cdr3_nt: TGTGCCAGCTCACCAGAGGGCAGTTCGAATTCACCCCTCCACTTT; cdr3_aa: CASSPEGSSNSPLHF